The TCR beta chain described here comes from a study of breast tumors, draining lymph nodes, adjacent tissues. Study-level points and caveats: Tumor and nontumor repertoires were significantly more similar in luminal-like than in basal-like breast cancer. Tumor T cell lymph node origin was a supported hypothesis, not proven. Compared with lymph nodes, tumors were less diverse; compared with nontumor tissue, more. Findings are consistent with lymph node origin and intratumoral expansion of most tumor T cells.

This clonotype was seen a single time. Its antigen remains unidentified. V was shortened by 5 bases and J by 6 bases, with 5 bases between the two germline ends. Germline V CDR1 and CDR2: KGHDR, SFDVKD. This CDR3 has 11 amino acids. MiXCR, run by TCRdb on the multiplex PCR reads, gives a single entry per CDR3 protein. The top ten clones hold 7.8% of a sample with 20,000 or so distinct CDR3 sequences, about half of them seen once. This receptor was obtained from a female donor with breast cancer. Some clones in this sample may be carry-over from other donors' samples. The chain combines TRBV24-1 with TRBJ2-3; D is undetermined. The sequenced sample was breast tumor tissue. The CDR3 loop reads CATSAKDTQYF. CDR3 nucleotides: TGTGCCACCAGTGCAAAGGATACGCAGTATTTT.